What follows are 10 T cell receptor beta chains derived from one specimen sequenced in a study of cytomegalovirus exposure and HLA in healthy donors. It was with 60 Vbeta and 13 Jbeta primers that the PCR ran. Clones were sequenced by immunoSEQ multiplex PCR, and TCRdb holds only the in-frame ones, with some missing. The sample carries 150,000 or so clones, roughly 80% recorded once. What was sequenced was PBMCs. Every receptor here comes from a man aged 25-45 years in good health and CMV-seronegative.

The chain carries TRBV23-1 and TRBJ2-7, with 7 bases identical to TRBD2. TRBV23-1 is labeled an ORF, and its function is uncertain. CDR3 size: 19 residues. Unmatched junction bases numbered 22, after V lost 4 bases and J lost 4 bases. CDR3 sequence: CASSPGGSRERPGSYEQYF. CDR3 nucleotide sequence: TGCGCCAGCAGTCCCGGGGGTTCGCGGGAGCGCCCAGGATCATACGAGCAGTACTTC.

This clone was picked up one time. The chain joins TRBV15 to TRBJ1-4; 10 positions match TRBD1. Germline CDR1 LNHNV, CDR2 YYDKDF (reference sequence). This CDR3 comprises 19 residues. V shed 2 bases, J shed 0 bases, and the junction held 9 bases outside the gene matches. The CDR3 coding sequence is TGTGCCACCAGCAGACCGCTCCGGGACAGGGGAGCAACTAATGAAAAACTGTTTTTT. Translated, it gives CATSRPLRDRGATNEKLFF.

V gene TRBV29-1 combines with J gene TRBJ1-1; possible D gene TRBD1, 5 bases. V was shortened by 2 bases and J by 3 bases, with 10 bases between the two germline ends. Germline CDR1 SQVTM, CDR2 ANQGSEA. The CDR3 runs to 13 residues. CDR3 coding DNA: TGCAGCGTTGAACTTTCGGGGGACACTGAAGCTTTCTTT. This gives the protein CSVELSGDTEAFF.

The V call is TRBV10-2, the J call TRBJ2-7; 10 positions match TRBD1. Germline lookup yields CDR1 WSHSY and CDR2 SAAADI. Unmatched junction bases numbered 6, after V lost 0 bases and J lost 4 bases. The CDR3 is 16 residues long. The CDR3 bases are TGCGCCAGCAGTGAGTCTGGGGGACAGGGGACGTACGAGCAGTACTTC. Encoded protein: CASSESGGQGTYEQYF.

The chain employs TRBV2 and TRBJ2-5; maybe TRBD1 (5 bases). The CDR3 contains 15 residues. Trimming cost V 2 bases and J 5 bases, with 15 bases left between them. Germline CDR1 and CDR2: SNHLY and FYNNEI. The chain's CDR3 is CASSERTTLVETQYF. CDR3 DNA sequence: TGTGCCAGCAGTGAAAGGACAACGTTAGTGGAGACCCAGTACTTC.

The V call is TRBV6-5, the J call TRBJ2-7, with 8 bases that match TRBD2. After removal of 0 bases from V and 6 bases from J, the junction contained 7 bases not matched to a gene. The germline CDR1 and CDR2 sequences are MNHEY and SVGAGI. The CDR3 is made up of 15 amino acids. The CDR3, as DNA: TGTGCCAGCAGTTACTCCGGACTAGCACTAGGCGAGCAGTACTTC. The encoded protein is CASSYSGLALGEQYF.

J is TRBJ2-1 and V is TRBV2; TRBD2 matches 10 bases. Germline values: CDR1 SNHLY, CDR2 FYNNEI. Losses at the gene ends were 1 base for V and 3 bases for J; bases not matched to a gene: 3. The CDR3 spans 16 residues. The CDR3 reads CASSEEGLAVYNEQFF. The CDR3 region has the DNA TGTGCCAGCAGTGAAGAAGGACTAGCGGTCTACAATGAGCAGTTCTTC.

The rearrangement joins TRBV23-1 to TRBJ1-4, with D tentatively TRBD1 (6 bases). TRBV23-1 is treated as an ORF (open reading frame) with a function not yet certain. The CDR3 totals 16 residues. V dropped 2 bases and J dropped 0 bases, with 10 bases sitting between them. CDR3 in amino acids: CASSQMGHATNEKLFF. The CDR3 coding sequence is TGCGCCAGCAGTCAAATGGGACATGCAACTAATGAAAAACTGTTTTTT.

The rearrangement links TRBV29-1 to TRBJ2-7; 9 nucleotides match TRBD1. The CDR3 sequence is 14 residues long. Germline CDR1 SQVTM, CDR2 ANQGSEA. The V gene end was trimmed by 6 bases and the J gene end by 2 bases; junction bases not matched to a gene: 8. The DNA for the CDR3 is TGCAGCGTGCGTGAATGGGACAGGGCCTACGAGCAGTACTTC. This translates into CSVREWDRAYEQYF.

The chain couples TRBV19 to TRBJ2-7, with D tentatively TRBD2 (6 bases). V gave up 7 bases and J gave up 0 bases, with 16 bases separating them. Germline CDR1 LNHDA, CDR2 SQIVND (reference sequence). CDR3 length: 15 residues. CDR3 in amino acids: CASTLSGDPSYEQYF. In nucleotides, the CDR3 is TGTGCCAGTACCCTTTCGGGAGATCCCTCCTACGAGCAGTACTTC.